This TCR beta chain was identified in a study of T cells in Graves' hyperthyroidism and ophthalmopathy. This clonotype was counted ten times or more. Clinical symptoms, serum thyroxine and TRAb, thyroid ultrasound and orbital computed tomography together formed the diagnostic basis. The sample, blood from the first hyperthyroidism diagnosis, precedes any ophthalmopathy symptoms. Amplification targeted TCR beta CDR3 regions from RNA transcripts. RT-PCR in the first round (using the HTBI primer set) targeted the TCR CDR3. One entry per CDR3 protein, called by TCRdb with MiXCR from the multiplex PCR reads. The sample has roughly 300,000 distinct CDR3 sequences; less than 30% are singletons. The CDR3 has 14 amino acids. The J segment lost 4 bases and the V segment lost 5 bases, leaving 8 bases of the junction unmatched. The germline V gene encodes CDR1 MNHEY and CDR2 SMNVEV (reference sequence).

This sequence was found in a man between 40 and 49 years old with Graves' hyperthyroidism that later progressed to Graves' ophthalmopathy. Sequencing was done on a sample of blood. V and J are TRBV27 and TRBJ2-7; 7 nucleotides match TRBD2. This CDR3 reads CASSAGTTLYEQYF. CDR3 DNA: TGTGCCAGCAGTGCCGGGACTACACTATACGAGCAGTACTTC.